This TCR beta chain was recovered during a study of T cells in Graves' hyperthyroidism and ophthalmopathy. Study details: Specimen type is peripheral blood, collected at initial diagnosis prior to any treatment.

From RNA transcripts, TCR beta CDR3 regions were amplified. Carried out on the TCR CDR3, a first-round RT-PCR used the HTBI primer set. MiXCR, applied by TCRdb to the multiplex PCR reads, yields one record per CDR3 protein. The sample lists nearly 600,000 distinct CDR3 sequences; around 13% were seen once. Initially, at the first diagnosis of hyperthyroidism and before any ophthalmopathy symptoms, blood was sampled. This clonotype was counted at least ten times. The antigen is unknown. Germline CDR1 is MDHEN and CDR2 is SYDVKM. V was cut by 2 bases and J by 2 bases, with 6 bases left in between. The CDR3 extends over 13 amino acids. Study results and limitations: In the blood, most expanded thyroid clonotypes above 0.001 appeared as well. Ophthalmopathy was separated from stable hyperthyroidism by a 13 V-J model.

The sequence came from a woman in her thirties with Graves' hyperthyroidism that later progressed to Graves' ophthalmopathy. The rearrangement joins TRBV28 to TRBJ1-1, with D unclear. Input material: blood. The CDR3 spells CASSLPQNTEAFF. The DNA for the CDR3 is TGTGCCAGCAGTTTACCACAAAACACTGAAGCTTTCTTT.